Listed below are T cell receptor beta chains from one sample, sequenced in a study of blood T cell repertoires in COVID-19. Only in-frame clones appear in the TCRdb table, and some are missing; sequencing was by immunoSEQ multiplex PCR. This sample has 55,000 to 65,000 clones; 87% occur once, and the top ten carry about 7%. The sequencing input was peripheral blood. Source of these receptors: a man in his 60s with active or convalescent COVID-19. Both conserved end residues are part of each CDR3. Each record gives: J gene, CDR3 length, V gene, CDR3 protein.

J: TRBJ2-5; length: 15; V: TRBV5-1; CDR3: CASSRQGSLQETQYF
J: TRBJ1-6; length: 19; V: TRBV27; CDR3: CASSRAPRRQGSYNSPLHF
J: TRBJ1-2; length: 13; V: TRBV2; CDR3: CASSWGGNYGYTF
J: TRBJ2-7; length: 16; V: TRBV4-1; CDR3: CASSHGVGGGAYEQYF
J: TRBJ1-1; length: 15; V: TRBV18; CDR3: CASSPGVEGGTEAFF
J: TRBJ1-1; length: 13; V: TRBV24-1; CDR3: CATSAEEVSEAFF
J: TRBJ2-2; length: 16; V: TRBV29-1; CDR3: CSAKRGAGVVAGELFF
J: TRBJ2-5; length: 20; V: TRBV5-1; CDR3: CASSLAGLTGGPLDQETQYF
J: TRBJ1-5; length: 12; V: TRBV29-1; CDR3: CSVGSGVQPQHF
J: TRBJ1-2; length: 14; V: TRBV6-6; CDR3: CASSVDRVLGGYTF
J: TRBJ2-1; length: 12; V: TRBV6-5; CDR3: CASSLPYNEQFF
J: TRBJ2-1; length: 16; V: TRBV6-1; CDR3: CASSGKLAGVGNEQFF
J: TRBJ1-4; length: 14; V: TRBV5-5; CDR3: CASSFGSLNEKLFF
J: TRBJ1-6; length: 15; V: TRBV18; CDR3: CASSPSLFGGSPLHF
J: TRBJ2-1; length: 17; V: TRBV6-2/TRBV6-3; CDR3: CASSYGTSSRKYNEQFF
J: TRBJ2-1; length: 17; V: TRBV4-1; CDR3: CASSQGSAGVSYNEQFF
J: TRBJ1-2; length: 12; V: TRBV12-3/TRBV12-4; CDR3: CASSLQGYENTF
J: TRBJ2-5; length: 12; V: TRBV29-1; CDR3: CSVLSGSETQYF
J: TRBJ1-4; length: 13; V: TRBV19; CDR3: CASQGTGNEKLFF
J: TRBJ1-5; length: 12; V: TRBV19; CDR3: CASSIEERPQHF
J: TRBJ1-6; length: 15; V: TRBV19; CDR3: CASSSASSYNSPLHF
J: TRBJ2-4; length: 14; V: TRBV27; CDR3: CASRGLREANIQYF
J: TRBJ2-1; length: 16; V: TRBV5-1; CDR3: CASSFPAGGINNEQFF
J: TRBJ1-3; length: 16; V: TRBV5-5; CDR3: CASSFEQGEGRNTIYF
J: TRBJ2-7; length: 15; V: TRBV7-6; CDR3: CASSSSGTPEREQYF
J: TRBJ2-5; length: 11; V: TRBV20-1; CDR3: CSASSVETQYF
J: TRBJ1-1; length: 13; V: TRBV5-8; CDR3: CASRRRDYTEAFF
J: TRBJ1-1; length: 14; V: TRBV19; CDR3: CASSTGDKRGQAFF
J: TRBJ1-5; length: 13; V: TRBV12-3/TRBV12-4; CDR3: CASSLLENQPQHF
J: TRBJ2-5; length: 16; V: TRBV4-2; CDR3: CASSLTSARPQETQYF
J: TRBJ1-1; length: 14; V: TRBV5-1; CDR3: CASSPSWANTEAFF
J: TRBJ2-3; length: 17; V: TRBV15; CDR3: CATSTRRHSGATDTQYF
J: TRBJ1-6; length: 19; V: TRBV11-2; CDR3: CASSFFTVRAGGTYSPLHF
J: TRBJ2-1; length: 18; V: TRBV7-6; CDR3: CASSLAPSGTSKYNEQFF